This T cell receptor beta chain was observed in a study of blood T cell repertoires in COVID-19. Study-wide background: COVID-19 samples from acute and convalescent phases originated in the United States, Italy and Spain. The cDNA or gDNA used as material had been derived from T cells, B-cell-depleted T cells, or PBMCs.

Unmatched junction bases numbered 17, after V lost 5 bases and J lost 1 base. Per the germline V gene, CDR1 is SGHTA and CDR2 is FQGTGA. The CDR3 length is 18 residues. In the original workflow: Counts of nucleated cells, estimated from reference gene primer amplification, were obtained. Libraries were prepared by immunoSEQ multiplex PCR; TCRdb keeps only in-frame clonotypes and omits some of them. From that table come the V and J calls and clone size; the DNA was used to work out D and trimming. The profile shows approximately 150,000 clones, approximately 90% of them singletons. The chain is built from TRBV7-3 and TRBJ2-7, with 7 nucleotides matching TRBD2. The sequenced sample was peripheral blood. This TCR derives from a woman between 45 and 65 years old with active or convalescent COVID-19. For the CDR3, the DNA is TGTGCCAGCAGCCCCGGCGCGGCGGGAGCGGGCCAGTCCTACGAGCAGTACTTC. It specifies CASSPGAAGAGQSYEQYF.